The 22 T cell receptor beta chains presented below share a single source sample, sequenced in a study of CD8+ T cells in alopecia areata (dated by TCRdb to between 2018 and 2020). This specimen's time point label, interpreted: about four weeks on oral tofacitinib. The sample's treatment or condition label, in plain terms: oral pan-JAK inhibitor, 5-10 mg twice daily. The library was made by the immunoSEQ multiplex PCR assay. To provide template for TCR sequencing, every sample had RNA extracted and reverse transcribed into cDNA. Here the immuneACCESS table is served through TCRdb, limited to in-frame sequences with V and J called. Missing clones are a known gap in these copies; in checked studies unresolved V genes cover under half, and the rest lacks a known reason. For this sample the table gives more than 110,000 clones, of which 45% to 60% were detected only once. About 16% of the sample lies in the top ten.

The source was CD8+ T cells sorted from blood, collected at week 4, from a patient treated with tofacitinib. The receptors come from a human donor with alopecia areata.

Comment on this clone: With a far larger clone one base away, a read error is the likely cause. The CDR3 sequence: CASSPSSYEQYF. As DNA, the CDR3 is TGTGCCAGCAGCCCTAGCTCCTACGAGCAGTACTTC. This chain links TRBV4-2 with TRBJ2-7; D is ambiguous. V shed 4 bases and J shed 0 bases, with 4 bases lying between them. Germline V gene sequence: CDR1 LGHNA, CDR2 YNFKEQ. CDR3 length equals 12 residues.

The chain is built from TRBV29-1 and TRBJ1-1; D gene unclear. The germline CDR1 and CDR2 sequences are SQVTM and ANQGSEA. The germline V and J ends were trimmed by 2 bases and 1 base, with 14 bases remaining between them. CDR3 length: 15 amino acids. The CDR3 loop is CSVERNSGRNTEAFF. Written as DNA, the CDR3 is TGCAGCGTTGAAAGGAACAGCGGCAGGAACACTGAAGCTTTCTTT.

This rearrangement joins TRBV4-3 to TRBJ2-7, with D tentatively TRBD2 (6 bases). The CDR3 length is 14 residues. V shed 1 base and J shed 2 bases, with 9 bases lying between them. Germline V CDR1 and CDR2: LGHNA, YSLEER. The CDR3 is CASSQAREAYEQYF. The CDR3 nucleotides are TGCGCCAGCAGCCAAGCCAGGGAGGCCTACGAGCAGTACTTC.

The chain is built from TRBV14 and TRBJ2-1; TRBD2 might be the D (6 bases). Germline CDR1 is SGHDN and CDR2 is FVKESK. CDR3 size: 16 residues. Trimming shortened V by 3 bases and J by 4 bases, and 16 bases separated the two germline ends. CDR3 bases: TGTGCCAGCAGCCATGTCCTGGGAGGACGATACAATGAGCAGTTCTTC. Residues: CASSHVLGGRYNEQFF.

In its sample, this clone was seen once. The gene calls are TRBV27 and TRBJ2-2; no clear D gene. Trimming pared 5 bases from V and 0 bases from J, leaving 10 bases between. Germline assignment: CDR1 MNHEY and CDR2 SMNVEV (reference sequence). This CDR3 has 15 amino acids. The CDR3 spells CASSPWSANTGELFF. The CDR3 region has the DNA TGTGCCAGCAGTCCTTGGAGCGCGAACACCGGGGAGCTGTTTTTT.

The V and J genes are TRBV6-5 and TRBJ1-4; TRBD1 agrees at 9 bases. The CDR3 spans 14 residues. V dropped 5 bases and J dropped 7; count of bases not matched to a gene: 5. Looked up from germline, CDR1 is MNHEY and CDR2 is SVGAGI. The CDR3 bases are TGTGCCAGCAGTGAAGGACAGGGGTTTGAAAAACTGTTTTTT. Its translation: CASSEGQGFEKLFF.

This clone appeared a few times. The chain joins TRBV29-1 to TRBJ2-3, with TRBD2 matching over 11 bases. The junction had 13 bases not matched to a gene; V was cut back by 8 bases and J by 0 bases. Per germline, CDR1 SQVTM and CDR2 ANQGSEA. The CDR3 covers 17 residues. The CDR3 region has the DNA TGCAGCTCATCCGGAGGACTAGCGGGCACTAGCACAGATACGCAGTATTTT. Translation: CSSSGGLAGTSTDTQYF.

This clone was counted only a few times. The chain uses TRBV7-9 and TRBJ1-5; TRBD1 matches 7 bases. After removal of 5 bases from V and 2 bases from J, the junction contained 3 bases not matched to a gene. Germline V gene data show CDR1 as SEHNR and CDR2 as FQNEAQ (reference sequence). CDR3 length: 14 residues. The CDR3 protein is CASSPTGGNQPQHF. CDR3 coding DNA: TGTGCCAGCAGCCCCACAGGGGGCAATCAGCCCCAGCATTTT.

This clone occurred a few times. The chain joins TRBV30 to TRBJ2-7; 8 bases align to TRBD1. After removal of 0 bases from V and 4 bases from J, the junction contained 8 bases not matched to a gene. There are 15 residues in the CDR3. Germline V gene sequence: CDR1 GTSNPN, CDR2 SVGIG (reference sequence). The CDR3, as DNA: TGTGCCTGGAGTGTTTTGCAGGGGGCACCGTACGAGCAGTACTTC. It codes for CAWSVLQGAPYEQYF.

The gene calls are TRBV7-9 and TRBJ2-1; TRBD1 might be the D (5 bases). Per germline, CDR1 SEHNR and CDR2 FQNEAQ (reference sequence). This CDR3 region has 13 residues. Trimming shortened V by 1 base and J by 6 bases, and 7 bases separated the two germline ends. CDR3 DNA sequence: TGTGCCAGCAGCTTAGAGGGGTCCAATGAGCAGTTCTTC. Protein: CASSLEGSNEQFF.

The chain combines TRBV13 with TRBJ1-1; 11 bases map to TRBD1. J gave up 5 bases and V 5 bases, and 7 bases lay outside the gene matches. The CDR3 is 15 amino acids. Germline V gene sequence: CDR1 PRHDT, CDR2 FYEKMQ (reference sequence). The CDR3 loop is CASSPPGTGGTEAFF. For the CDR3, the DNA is TGTGCCAGCAGCCCACCCGGGACAGGGGGGACTGAAGCTTTCTTT.

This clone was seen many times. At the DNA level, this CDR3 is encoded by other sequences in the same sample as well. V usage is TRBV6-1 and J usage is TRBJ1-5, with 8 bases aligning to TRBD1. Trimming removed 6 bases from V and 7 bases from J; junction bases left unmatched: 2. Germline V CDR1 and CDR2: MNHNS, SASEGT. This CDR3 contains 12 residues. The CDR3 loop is CASSPGGQPQHF. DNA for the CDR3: TGTGCCAGCAGCCCAGGGGGCCAGCCCCAGCATTTT.

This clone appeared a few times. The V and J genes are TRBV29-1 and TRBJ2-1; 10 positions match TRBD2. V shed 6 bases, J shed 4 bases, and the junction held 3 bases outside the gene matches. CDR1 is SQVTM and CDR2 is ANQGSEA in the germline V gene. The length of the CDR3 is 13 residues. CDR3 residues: CSVAGLAYNEQFF. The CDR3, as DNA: TGCAGCGTCGCGGGACTAGCGTACAATGAGCAGTTCTTC.

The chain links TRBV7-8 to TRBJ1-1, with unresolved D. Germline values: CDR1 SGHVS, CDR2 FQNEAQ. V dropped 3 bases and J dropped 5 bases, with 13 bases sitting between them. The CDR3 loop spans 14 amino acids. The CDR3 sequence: CASSFSEGLTEAFF. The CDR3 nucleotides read TGTGCCAGCAGCTTCTCAGAGGGTCTTACTGAAGCTTTCTTT.

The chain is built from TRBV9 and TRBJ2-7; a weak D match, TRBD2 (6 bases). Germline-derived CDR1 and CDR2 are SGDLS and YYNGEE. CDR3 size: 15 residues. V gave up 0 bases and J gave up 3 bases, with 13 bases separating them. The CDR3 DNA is TGTGCCAGCAGCGTAGGACTAGGGGATAACTACGAGCAGTACTTC. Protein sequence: CASSVGLGDNYEQYF.

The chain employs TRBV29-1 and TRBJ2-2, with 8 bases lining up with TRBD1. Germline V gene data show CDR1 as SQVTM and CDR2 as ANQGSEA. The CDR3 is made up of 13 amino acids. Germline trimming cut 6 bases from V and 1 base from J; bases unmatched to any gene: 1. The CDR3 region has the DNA TGCAGCGTGACAGGGGAGAACACCGGGGAGCTGTTTTTT. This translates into CSVTGENTGELFF.

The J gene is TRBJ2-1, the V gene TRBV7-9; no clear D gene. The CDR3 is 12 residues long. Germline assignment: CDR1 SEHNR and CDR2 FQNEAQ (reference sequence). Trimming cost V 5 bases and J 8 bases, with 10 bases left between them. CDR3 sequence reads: CASSPPRDEQFF. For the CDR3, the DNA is TGTGCCAGCAGCCCCCCTAGGGATGAGCAGTTCTTC.

CDR3 amino acids: CAWSVLGGQPQHF. The CDR3 DNA reads TGTGCCTGGAGTGTACTGGGTGGTCAGCCCCAGCATTTT. The V and J genes are TRBV30 and TRBJ1-5; unclear D gene. CDR1 is GTSNPN, CDR2 SVGIG, per germline (reference sequence). Trimming cost V 0 bases and J 6 bases, with 9 bases left between them. The CDR3 has 13 amino acids.

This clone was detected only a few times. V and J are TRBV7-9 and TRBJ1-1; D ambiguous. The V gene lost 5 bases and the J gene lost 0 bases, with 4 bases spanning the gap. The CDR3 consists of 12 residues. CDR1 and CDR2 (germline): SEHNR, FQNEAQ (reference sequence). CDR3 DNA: TGTGCCAGCAGCCAAATGAACACTGAAGCTTTCTTT. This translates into CASSQMNTEAFF.

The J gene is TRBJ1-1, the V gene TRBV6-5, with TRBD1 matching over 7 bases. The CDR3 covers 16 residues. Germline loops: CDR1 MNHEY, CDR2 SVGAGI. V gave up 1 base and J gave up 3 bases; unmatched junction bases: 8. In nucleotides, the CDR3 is TGTGCCAGCAGTTACTGGCCAGGGGGAAAGGACACTGAAGCTTTCTTT. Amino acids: CASSYWPGGKDTEAFF.

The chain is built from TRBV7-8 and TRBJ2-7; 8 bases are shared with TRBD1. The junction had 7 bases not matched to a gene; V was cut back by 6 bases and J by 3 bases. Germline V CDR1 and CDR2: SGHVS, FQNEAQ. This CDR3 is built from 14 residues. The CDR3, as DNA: TGTGCCAGCAGTGATTGGACAGGGTTCTACGAGCAGTACTTC. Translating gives CASSDWTGFYEQYF.

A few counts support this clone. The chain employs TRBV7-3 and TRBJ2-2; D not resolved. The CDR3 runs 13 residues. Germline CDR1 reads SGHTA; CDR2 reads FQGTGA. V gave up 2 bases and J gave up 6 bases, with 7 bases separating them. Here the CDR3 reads CASSLVGPGELFF. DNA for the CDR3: TGTGCCAGCAGCTTAGTAGGCCCCGGGGAGCTGTTTTTT.